The TCR beta chain under discussion was sequenced for a study of blood T cells in healthy people across ages. Findings and caveats of the study: Diversity estimated from one million T cells was considered an underestimate. Reliance upon unsorted PBMCs precluded definitive naive versus antigen-experienced comparison.

The CDR3 sequence is 15 residues long. V lost 4 bases to trimming and J lost 0 bases; unmatched junction nucleotides: 4. Germline CDR1 SQVTM, CDR2 ANQGSEA. Then a second PCR, running roughly 7 to 11 cycles, was carried out with a sample-barcoded 5' primer and a J-beta primer mix. Sequencing recovered at least 2.5 million CDR3-containing paired-end reads from each sample. MiXCR, applied by TCRdb to the 5' RACE reads, yields one record per CDR3 protein. The sample consists of some 750,000 distinct CDR3 sequences, 20% to 25% of them appearing once. A note on this clonotype: No antigen is known for it.

The source of this sequence is a man between 70 and 80 years old in good health. The chain is built from TRBV29-1 and TRBJ1-4; 8 bases match TRBD1. The sequencing input was blood. The CDR3 nucleotides are TGCAGCGTTGGACAGGGGACCACAACTAATGAAAAACTGTTTTTT. This codes for CSVGQGTTTNEKLFF.